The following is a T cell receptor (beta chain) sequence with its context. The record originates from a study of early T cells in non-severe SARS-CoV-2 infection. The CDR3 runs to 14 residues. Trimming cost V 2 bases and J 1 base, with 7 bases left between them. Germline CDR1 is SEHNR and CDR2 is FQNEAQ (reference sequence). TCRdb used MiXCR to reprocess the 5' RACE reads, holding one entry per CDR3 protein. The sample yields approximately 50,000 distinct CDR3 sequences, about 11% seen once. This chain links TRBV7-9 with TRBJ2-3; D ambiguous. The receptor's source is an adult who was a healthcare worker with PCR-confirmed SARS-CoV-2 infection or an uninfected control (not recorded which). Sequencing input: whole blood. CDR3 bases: TGTGCCAGCAGCTTACTAGAACGCACAGATACGCAGTATTTT. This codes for CASSLLERTDTQYF. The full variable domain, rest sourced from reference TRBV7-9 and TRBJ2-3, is DTGVSQNPRHKITKRGQNVTFRCDPISEHNRLYWYRQTLGQGPEFLTYFQNEAQLEKSRLLSDRFSAERPKGSFSTLEIQRTEQGDSAMYLCASSLLERTDTQYFGPGTRLTVL.